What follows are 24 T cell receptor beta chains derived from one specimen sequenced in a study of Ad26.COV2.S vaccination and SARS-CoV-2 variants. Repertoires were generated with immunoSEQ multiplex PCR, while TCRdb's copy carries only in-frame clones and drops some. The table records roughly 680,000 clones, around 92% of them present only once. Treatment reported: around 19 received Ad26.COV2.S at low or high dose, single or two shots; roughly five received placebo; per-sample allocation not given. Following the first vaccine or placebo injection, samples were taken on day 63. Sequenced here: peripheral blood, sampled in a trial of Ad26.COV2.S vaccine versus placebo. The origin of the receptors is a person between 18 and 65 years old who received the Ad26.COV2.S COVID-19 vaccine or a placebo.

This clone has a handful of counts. The CDR3 DNA reads as TGTGCCAGCAGCTTTACCGGGACACCTTATGGCTACACCTTC. The encoded protein is CASSFTGTPYGYTF. J is TRBJ1-2 and V is TRBV5-4; tentative D call: TRBD1 (6 bases). CDR1 and CDR2 (germline): SGHNT, YYREEE (reference sequence). There are 14 residues in the CDR3. The V end was cut by 2 bases, the J end by 5 bases, with 13 bases between.

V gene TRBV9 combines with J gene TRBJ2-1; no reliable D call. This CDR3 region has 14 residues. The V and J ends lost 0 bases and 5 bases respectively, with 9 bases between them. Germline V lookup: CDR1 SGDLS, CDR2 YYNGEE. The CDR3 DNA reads TGTGCCAGCAGCGTAGAGCAGATTAACAATGAGCAGTTCTTC. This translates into CASSVEQINNEQFF.

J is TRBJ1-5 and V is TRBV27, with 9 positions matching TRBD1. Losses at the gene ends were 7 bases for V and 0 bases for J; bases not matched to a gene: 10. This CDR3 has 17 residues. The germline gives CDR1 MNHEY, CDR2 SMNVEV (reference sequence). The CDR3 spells CASMPGQGRISNQPQHF. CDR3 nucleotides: TGTGCCAGCATGCCCGGACAGGGGAGGATTAGCAATCAGCCCCAGCATTTT.

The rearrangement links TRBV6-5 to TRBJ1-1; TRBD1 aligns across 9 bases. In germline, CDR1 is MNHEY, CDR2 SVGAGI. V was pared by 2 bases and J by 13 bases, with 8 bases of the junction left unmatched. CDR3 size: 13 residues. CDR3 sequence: CASSYETGGSGFF. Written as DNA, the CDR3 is TGTGCCAGCAGTTACGAGACAGGGGGTAGTGGTTTCTTT.

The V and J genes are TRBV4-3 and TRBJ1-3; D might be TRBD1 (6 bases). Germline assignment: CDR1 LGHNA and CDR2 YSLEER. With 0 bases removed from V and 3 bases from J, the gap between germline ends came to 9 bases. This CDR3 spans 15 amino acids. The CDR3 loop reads CASSQDRGGGNTIYF. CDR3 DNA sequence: TGCGCCAGCAGCCAAGACAGGGGAGGTGGAAACACCATATATTTT.

The CDR3 coding sequence is TGTGCCAGTAGTAGGGACAACACAGATACGCAGTATTTT. Protein product: CASSRDNTDTQYF. This chain uses TRBV19 with TRBJ2-3, with D perhaps matching TRBD1 (6 bases). Trimming cost V 4 bases and J 2 bases, with 7 bases left between them. This CDR3 has 13 residues. Germline CDR1 reads LNHDA; CDR2 reads SQIVND (reference sequence).

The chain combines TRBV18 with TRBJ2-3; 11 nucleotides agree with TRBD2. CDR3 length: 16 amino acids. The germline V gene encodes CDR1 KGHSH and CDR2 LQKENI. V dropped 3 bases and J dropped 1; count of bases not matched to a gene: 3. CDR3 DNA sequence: TGTGCCAGCTCACCCTTGACTAGCGGGGGCACAGATACGCAGTATTTT. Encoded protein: CASSPLTSGGTDTQYF.

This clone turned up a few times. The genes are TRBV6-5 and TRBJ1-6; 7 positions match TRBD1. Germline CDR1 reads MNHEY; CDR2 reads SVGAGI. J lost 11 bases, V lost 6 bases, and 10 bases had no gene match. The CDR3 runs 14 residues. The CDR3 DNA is TGTGCCAGCAGGCCGACAGGGCTGGGAGCACCCCTCCACTTT. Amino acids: CASRPTGLGAPLHF.

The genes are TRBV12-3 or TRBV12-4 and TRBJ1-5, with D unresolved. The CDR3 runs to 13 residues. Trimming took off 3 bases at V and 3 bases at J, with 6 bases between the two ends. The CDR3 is CASSFGDNQPQHF. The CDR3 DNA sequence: TGTGCCAGCAGTTTCGGGGACAATCAGCCCCAGCATTTT.

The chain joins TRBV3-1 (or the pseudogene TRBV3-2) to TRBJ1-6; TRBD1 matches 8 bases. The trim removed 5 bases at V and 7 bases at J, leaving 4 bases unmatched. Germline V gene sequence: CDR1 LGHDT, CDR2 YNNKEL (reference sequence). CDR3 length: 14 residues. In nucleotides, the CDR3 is TGTGCCAGCAGCGTTACAGGGGGAAATTCACCCCTCCACTTT. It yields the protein CASSVTGGNSPLHF.

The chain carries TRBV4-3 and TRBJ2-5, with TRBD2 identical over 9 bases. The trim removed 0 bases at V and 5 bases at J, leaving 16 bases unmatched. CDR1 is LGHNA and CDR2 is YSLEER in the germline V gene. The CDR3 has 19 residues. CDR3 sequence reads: CASSQERVGSGGRTETQYF. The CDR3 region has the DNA TGCGCCAGCAGCCAAGAGAGGGTCGGTAGCGGGGGACGAACGGAGACCCAGTACTTC.

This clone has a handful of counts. CDR3 DNA sequence: TGTGCCAGCAGCATTTTTTCATCCGATAATTCACCCCTCCACTTT. Translation: CASSIFSSDNSPLHF. This rearrangement joins TRBV7-9 to TRBJ1-6; unclear D gene. CDR1 SEHNR and CDR2 FQNEAQ come from the germline V gene (reference sequence). Trimming took off 5 bases at V and 5 bases at J, with 13 bases between the two ends. The CDR3 covers 15 residues.

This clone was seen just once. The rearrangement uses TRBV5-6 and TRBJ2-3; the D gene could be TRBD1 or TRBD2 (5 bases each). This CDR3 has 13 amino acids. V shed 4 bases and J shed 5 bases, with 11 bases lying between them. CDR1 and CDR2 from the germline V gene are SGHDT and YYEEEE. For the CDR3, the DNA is TGTGCCAGCAGCACAGGAGGAAGAGATACGCAGTATTTT. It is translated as CASSTGGRDTQYF.

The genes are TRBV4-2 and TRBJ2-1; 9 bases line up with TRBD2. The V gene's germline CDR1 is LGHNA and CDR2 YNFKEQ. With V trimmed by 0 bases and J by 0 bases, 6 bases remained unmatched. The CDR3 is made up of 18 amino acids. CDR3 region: CASSQEGLARSSYNEQFF. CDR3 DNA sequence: TGTGCCAGCAGCCAAGAGGGACTAGCTCGGAGCTCCTACAATGAGCAGTTCTTC.

CDR3 bases: TGTGCCAGCAGTGCCGGGACAGGACTACAGCCCCAGCATTTT. Protein: CASSAGTGLQPQHF. The rearrangement joins TRBV27 to TRBJ1-5, with 8 bases matching TRBD1. The junction had 7 bases not matched to a gene; V was cut back by 5 bases and J by 7 bases. The CDR3 runs to 14 residues. CDR1 is MNHEY, CDR2 SMNVEV, per germline (reference sequence).

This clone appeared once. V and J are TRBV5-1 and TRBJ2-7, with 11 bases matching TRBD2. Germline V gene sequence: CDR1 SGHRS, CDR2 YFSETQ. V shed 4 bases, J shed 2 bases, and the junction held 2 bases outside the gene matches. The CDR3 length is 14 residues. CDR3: CASSLLAGAYEQYF. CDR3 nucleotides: TGCGCCAGCAGCCTACTAGCGGGGGCCTACGAGCAGTACTTC.

The CDR3 region has the DNA TGTGCCAGTAGTACGCGACTAGCGGGGGGTCTACCCCCTTACAATGAGCAGTTCTTC. Encoded protein: CASSTRLAGGLPPYNEQFF. V and J are TRBV19 and TRBJ2-1, with TRBD2 matching 13 bases. V was pared by 4 bases and J by 4 bases, with 13 bases of the junction left unmatched. The CDR3 extends over 19 amino acids. CDR1 LNHDA and CDR2 SQIVND come from the germline V gene (reference sequence).

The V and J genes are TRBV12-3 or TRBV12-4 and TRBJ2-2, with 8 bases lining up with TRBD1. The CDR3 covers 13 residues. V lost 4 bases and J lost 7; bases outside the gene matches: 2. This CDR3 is CASSSQGDGELFF. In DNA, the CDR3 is TGTGCCAGCAGTTCACAGGGGGACGGGGAGCTGTTTTTT.

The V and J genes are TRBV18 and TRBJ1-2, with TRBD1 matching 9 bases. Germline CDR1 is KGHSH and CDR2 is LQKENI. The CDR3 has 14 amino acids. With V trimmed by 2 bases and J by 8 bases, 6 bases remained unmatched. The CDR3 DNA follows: TGTGCCAGCTCACCAGAGGGACAGGGTAGAGGCTACACCTTC. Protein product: CASSPEGQGRGYTF.

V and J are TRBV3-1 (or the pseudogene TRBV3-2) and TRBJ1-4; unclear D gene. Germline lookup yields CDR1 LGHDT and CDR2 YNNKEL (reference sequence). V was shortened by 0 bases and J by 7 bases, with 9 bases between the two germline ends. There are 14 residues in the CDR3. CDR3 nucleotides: TGTGCCAGCAGCCAAGAGTTACGGGGTGAAAAACTGTTTTTT. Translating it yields CASSQELRGEKLFF.

In DNA, the CDR3 is TGTGCCAGCACCCTCGGAGGGGGGATTGGCAATCAGCCCCAGCATTTT. Translating gives CASTLGGGIGNQPQHF. The V and J genes are TRBV6-6 and TRBJ1-5; TRBD1 is a possible D gene (6 bases). CDR1 and CDR2 (germline): MNHNY, SVGAGI (reference sequence). Trimming stripped 7 bases from V and 2 bases from J, with 18 bases between. This CDR3 has 16 residues.

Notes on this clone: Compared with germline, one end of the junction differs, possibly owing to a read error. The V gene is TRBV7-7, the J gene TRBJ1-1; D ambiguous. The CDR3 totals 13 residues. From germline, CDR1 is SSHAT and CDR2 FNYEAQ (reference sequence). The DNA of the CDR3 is TGTGCTAGCAGCAAAGATGTAGCCACTGAAGCTTTCTTT. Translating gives CASSKDVATEAFF.

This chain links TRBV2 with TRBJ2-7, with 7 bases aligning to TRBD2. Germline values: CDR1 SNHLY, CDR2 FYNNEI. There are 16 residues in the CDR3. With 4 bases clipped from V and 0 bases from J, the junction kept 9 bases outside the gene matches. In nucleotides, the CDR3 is TGTGCCAGCAGTGGGAATTGGGGGGGAGGCTCCTACGAGCAGTACTTC. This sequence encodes CASSGNWGGGSYEQYF.

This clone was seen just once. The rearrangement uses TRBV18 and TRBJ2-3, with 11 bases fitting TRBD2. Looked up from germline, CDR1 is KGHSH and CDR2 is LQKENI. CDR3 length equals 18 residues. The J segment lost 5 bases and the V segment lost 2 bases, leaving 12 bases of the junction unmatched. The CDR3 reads CASSPSTSGGPGGDTQYF. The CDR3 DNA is TGTGCCAGCTCACCAAGTACTAGCGGGGGCCCCGGAGGAGATACGCAGTATTTT.